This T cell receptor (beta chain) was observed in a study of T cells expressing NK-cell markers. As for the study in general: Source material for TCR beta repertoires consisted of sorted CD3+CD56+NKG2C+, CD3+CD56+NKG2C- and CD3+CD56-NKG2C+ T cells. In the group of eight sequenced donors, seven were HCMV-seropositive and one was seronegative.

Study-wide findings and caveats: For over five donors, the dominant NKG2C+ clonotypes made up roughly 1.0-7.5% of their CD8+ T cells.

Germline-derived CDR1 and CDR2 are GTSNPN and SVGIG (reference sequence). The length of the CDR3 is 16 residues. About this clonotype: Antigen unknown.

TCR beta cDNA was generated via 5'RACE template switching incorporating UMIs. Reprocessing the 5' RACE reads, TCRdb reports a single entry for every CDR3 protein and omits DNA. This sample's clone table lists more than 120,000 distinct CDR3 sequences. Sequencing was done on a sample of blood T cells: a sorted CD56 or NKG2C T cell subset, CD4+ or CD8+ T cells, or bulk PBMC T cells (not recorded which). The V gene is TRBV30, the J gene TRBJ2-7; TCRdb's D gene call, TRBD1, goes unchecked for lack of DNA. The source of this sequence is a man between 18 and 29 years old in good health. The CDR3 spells CAWSGLSTGEPYEQYF.